This paragraph covers one T cell receptor (beta chain) sequence. This sample is part of a study of blood T cell repertoires in COVID-19. Study overall: Sites across the United States, Italy and Spain contributed samples from acute and convalescent COVID-19. T cells, B-cell-depleted T cells, or PBMCs supplied cDNA or gDNA.

Original methodology: Estimation of nucleated cell counts was performed using reference gene primer amplification. Sequencing was performed with immunoSEQ multiplex PCR; in TCRdb, only in-frame clones are kept and a portion is missing. V and J calls and clone size are given by that table; D and trimming were obtained from the DNA. The sample lists a few hundred thousand clones; 85% to 90% were seen once. CDR1 and CDR2 (germline): LNHDA, SQIVND (reference sequence). The CDR3 contains 15 residues. The V gene lost 3 bases and the J gene lost 4 bases, with 13 bases spanning the gap. Recovered status applied to Cohort 3 donors who had two consecutive negative PCRs. It also applied to those with clearance or with symptom resolution.

The receptor comes from a woman aged 18-29 years who had recovered from COVID-19. The sequenced sample was PBMCs or T cells enriched from blood (not recorded which). V usage is TRBV19 and J usage is TRBJ2-4, with D possibly being TRBD2 (5 bases). CDR3 residues: CASSITGSGKNIQYF. The CDR3 DNA is TGTGCCAGTAGTATCACGGGGTCGGGAAAAAACATTCAGTACTTC.